This TCR beta chain was recorded in a study of T-cell reconstitution after alpha-beta-depleted transplantation in children. Unique molecular identifiers were built into the TCRbeta library. TCRdb redid the calling of the PCR reads with MiXCR, one entry per CDR3 protein. The repertoire consists of a few hundred thousand distinct CDR3 sequences, with 9% to 12% occurring once and the leading ten covering 2% to 2.5%. The sequence was collected from a human donor who donated a stem cell graft to a child with acute lymphoblastic leukemia. Source: PBMCs from the stem cell graft donor, taken from the stem cell graft.

Here the CDR3 reads CASSLDPTSGQTYNEQFF. The CDR3 coding sequence is TGTGCCAGCAGCTTAGATCCCACTAGCGGGCAAACCTACAATGAGCAGTTCTTC. The V call is TRBV11-1, the J call TRBJ2-1; 9 bases match TRBD2. This CDR3 is 18 amino acids long. The J segment lost 2 bases and the V segment lost 1 base, leaving 9 bases of the junction unmatched. Germline loops: CDR1 SGHAT, CDR2 FQDESV (reference sequence).